One and the same sample provided the 6 T cell receptor beta chains below, sequenced in a study of blood T cell repertoires in COVID-19. Repertoires were generated with immunoSEQ multiplex PCR, while TCRdb's copy carries only in-frame clones and drops some. This sample has 150,000 to 200,000 clones; 75% to 80% occur once, and the top ten carry 26%. The sequencing input was peripheral blood. These TCRs come from a woman in her 70s with acute or convalescent COVID-19.

CDR3 nucleotides: TGTGCCAGCAGCTTGTTTCCAGGGGGGATAAGCAATCAGCCCCAGCATTTT. It encodes CASSLFPGGISNQPQHF. This sequence joins TRBV5-8 and TRBJ1-5; 7 bases fit TRBD1. CDR1 SGHTS and CDR2 YDEGEE come from the germline V gene. This CDR3 has 17 amino acids. With V trimmed by 1 base and J by 1 base, 8 bases remained unmatched. The full variable domain, completed using reference TRBV5-8 and TRBJ1-5, is EAGVTQSPTHLIKTRGQQATLRCSPISGHTSVYWYQQALGLGLQFLLWYDEGEERNRGNFPPRFSGRQFPNYSSELNVNALELEDSALYLCASSLFPGGISNQPQHFGDGTRLSIL.

The rearrangement uses TRBV6-5 and TRBJ2-3; weak D call: TRBD2 (6 bases). The CDR3 has 15 residues. Trimming removed 2 bases at V and 2 bases at J, with 11 bases between. Germline values: CDR1 MNHEY, CDR2 SVGAGI. CDR3 region: CASSYAGQATDTQYF. Written as DNA, the CDR3 is TGTGCCAGCAGTTACGCGGGGCAAGCCACAGATACGCAGTATTTT.

This clone came up once. The chain has TRBV12-3 or TRBV12-4 and TRBJ1-1, with a tentative D call TRBD1 (6 bases). The CDR3 loop spans 13 amino acids. Trimming removed 5 bases at V and 5 bases at J, with 12 bases between. The CDR3 DNA reads TGTGCCAGCAGTCAAGACAGGAGGACTGAAGCTTTCTTT. This sequence encodes CASSQDRRTEAFF.

Only one count was recorded for this clone. V gene TRBV6-6 combines with J gene TRBJ2-1; tentatively, D is TRBD2 (6 bases). This CDR3 is 13 amino acids long. Germline V gene data show CDR1 as MNHNY and CDR2 as SVGAGI (reference sequence). The V and J ends lost 2 bases and 11 bases respectively, with 13 bases between them. This CDR3 reads CASSYLRLDQQFF. For the CDR3, the DNA is TGTGCCAGCAGTTACCTCAGACTAGATCAGCAGTTCTTC.

The chain has TRBV5-1 and TRBJ2-2; TRBD1 matches 8 bases. Germline loops: CDR1 SGHRS, CDR2 YFSETQ. The CDR3 runs to 14 residues. Germline trimming cut 7 bases from V and 2 bases from J; bases unmatched to any gene: 4. DNA for the CDR3: TGCGCCAGCGCCGGACAGGGCAACACCGGGGAGCTGTTTTTT. This sequence encodes CASAGQGNTGELFF.

The J gene is TRBJ2-5, the V gene TRBV30; 9 positions agree with TRBD2. This CDR3 contains 15 residues. The J segment lost 2 bases and the V segment lost 3 bases, leaving 7 bases of the junction unmatched. CDR1 is GTSNPN, CDR2 SVGIG, per germline (reference sequence). The CDR3, as DNA: TGTGCCTGGAGGAAGGGACTAGCAGAACAAGAGACCCAGTACTTC. Translation gives CAWRKGLAEQETQYF.